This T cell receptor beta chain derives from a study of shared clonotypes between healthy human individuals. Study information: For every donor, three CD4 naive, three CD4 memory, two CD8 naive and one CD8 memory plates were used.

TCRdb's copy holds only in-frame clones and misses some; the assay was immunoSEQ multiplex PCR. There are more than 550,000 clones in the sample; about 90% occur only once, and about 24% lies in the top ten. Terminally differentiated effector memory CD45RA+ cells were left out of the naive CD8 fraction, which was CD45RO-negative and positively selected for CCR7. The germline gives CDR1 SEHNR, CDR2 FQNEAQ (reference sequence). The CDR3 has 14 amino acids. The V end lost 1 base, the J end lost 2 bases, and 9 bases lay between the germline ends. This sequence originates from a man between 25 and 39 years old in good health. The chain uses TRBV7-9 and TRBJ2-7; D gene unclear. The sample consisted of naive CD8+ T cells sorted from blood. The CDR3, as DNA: TGTGCCAGCAGCTTAGAATGGGAAACCTACGAGCAGTACTTC. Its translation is CASSLEWETYEQYF.